This TCR beta chain was identified during a study of T cell responses to AZD1222 COVID-19 vaccine. Study-wide results and limits: All repertoire sampling was performed exclusively after the peak T cell response.

With regard to this clone: The antigen is undetermined.

Germline values: CDR1 KGHDR, CDR2 SFDVKD. The V and J ends lost 5 bases and 5 bases respectively, with 14 bases between them. The CDR3 is 14 residues long. The data were produced by immunoSEQ multiplex PCR, yet TCRdb's version contains in-frame clones alone and is incomplete. The table records some 170,000 clones, 85% to 90% of them present only once. This TCR was sampled from an adult who received the MenACWY meningococcal vaccine as a control. This rearrangement joins TRBV24-1 to TRBJ2-5; no definite D call. The sample consisted of peripheral blood, taken 28 days after the second dose of the MenACWY control vaccine. Here the CDR3 DNA reads TGTGCCACCAGTGCCCTAGGAAATGGGGAGACCCAGTACTTC. Protein sequence: CATSALGNGETQYF.